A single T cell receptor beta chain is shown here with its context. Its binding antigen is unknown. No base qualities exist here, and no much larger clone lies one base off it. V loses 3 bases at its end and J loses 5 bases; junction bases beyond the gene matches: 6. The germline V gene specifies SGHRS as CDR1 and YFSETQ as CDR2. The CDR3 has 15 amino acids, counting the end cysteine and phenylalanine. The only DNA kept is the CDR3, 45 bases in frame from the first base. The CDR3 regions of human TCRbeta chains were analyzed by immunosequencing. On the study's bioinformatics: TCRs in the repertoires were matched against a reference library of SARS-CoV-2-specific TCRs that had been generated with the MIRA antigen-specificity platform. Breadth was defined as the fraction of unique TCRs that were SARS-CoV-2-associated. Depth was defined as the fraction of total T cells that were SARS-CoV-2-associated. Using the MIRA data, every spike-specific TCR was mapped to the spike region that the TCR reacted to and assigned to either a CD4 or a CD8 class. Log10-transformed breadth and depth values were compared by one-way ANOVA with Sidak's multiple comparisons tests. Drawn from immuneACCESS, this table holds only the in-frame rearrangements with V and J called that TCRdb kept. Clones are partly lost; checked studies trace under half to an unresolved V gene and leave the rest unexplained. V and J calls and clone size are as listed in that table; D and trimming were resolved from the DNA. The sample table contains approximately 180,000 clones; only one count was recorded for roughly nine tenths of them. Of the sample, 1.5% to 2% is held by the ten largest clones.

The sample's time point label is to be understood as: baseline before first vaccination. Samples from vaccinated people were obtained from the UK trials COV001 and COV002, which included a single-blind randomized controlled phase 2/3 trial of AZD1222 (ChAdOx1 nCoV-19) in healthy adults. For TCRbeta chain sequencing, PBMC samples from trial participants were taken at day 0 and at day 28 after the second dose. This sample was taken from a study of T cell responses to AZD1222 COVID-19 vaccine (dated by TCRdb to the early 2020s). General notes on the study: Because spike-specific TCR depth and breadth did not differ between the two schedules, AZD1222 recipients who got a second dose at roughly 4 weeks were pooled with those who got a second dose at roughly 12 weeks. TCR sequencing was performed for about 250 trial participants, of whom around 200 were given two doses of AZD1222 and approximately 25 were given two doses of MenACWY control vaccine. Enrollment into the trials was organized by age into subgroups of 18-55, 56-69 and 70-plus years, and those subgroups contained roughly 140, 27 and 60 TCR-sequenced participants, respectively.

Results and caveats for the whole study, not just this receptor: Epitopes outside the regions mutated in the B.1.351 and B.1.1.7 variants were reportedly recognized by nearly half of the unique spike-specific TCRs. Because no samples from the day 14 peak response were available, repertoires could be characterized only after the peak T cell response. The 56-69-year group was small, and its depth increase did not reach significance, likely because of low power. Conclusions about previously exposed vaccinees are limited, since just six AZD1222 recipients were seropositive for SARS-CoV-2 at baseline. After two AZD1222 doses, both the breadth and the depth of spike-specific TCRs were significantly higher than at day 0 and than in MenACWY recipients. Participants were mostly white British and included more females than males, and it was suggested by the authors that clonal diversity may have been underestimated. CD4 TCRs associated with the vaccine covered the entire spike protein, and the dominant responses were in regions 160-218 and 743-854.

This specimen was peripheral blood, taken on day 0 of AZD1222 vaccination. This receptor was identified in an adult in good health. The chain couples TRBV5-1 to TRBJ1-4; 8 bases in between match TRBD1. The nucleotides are TGCGCCAGCAGCTCCGGGACAGGACCGAATGAAAAACTGTTTTTT. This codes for CASSSGTGPNEKLFF. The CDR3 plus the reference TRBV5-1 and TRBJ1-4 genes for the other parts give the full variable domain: KAGVTQTPRYLIKTRGQQVTLSCSPISGHRSVSWYQQTPGQGLQFLFEYFSETQRNKGNFPGRFSGRQFSNSRSEMNVSTLELGDSALYLCASSSGTGPNEKLFFGSGTQLSVL.